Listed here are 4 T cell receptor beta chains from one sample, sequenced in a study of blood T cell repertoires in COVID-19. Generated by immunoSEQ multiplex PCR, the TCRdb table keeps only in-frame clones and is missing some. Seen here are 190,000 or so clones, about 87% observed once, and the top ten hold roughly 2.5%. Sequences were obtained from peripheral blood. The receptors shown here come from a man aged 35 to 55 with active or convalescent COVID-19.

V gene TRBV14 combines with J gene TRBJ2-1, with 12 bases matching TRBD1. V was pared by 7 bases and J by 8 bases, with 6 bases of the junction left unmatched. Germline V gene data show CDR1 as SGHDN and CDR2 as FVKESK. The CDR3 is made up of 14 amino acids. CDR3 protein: CASTPGTGGYEQFF. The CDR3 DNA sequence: TGTGCCAGCACCCCGGGGACAGGGGGCTATGAGCAGTTCTTC.

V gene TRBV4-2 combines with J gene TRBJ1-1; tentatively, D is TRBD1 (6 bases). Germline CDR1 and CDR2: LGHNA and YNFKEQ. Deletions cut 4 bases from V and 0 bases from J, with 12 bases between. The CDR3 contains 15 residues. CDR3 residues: CASSPEDSMNTEAFF. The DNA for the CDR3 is TGTGCCAGCAGCCCAGAGGACAGCATGAACACTGAAGCTTTCTTT.

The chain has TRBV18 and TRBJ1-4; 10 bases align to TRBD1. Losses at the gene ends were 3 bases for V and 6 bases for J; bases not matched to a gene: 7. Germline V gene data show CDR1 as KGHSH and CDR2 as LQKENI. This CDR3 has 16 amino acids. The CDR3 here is CASSPGAGTGDEKLFF. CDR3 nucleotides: TGTGCCAGCTCACCCGGGGCCGGGACAGGGGATGAAAAACTGTTTTTT.

Here the CDR3 DNA reads TGCGCCAGCAGCTTGGAGGCAGGGGGGAACCAAGAGACCCAGTACTTC. Translated, it gives CASSLEAGGNQETQYF. V and J are TRBV5-1 and TRBJ2-5; D possibly corresponds to TRBD1 (7 bases). V lost 0 bases and J lost 0, with 12 bases in between. CDR3 length: 16 amino acids. Germline V CDR1 and CDR2: SGHRS, YFSETQ.